This entry lists 8 T cell receptor beta chains sequenced from one sample in a study of regulatory T cells in long-lasting Graves disease. Time point here: newly diagnosed GD, antithyroid drugs for less than 3 months. Researchers made the TCR library from RNA that was extracted from PBMCs. The authors built TCR beta libraries using iRepertoire HTBI primers and Arm-PCR of CDR3 regions. One entry per CDR3 protein results from TCRdb running MiXCR on the multiplex PCR reads. This repertoire shows 540,000 or so distinct CDR3 sequences, 13% found once; its top ten account for 8% to 10%. The data were also submitted as part of a second study, on T cells in Graves' hyperthyroidism and ophthalmopathy.

The sample was peripheral blood mononuclear cells (PBMCs), taken at new diagnosis, from a patient treated with antithyroid drugs. All receptors come from a young man with Graves disease.

Turning to this clonotype: This sequence is one base from a far larger clone and is likely a read error. The chain recombines TRBV11-2 with TRBJ2-1; 10 nucleotides agree with TRBD1. Germline CDR1 reads SGHAT; CDR2 reads FQNNGV. This CDR3 has 14 amino acids. Trimming cost V 5 bases and J 5 bases; bases outside gene matches: 3. This CDR3 is CASSPGQGHNEQFF. CDR3 bases: TGTGCCAGCAGCCCGGGACAGGGGCACAATGAGCAGTTCTTC. The full variable domain, completed using reference TRBV11-2 and TRBJ2-1, is EAGVAQSPRYKIIEKRQSVAFWCNPISGHATLYWYQQILGQGPKLLIQFQNNGVVDDSQLPKDRFSAERLKGVDSTLKIQPAKLEDSAVYLCASSPGQGHNEQFFGPGTRLTVL.

The J gene is TRBJ2-3, the V gene TRBV6-9; 8 bases align to TRBD2. Unmatched junction bases numbered 15, after V lost 3 bases and J lost 4 bases. CDR1 and CDR2 from the germline V gene are MNHGY and SVAAGI. The CDR3 is 18 amino acids. CDR3: CASSYEGKGAGAADTQYF. Written as DNA, the CDR3 is TGTGCCAGCAGTTACGAAGGGAAAGGAGCGGGAGCCGCAGATACGCAGTATTTT.

V gene TRBV2 combines with J gene TRBJ2-3; D remains ambiguous. The V gene's germline CDR1 is SNHLY and CDR2 FYNNEI. The CDR3 loop spans 13 amino acids. Trimming took off 3 bases at V and 4 bases at J, with 8 bases between the two ends. The CDR3 here is CASSDEIADTQYF. The CDR3 nucleotides read TGTGCCAGCAGTGATGAAATCGCAGATACGCAGTATTTT.

The chain is built from TRBV4-1 and TRBJ1-1, with D unresolved. The CDR3 loop spans 15 amino acids. V lost 0 bases, J lost 10 bases, and 18 bases lay in between. Per the germline V gene, CDR1 is MGHRA and CDR2 is YSYEKL. Here the CDR3 reads CASSQDPLERRGAFF. As DNA, the CDR3 is TGCGCCAGCAGCCAAGATCCCTTGGAACGGCGCGGAGCTTTCTTT.

The sample holds many counts of this clonotype. The chain couples TRBV29-1 to TRBJ2-3; a possible D gene is TRBD1 (5 bases). Deletions cut 4 bases from V and 7 bases from J, with 9 bases between. Germline V lookup: CDR1 SQVTM, CDR2 ANQGSEA. The CDR3 is 11 residues long. The CDR3 spells CSVGGAYTQYF. CDR3 sequence (DNA): TGCAGCGTTGGTGGGGCCTATACGCAGTATTTT.

This clonotype has at least ten counts. The CDR3 DNA reads TGCGCCAGCAGCTTGGACCAAGAGCAGTTCTTC. It is translated as CASSLDQEQFF. The chain has TRBV5-1 and TRBJ2-1; D uncertain. The CDR3 covers 11 residues. Trimming took 0 bases from V and 10 from J, leaving 5 bases between them. The V gene's germline CDR1 is SGHRS and CDR2 YFSETQ.

The table lists this clonotype with many counts. The chain is built from TRBV15 and TRBJ2-1, with D possibly being TRBD2 (6 bases). The CDR3 loop spans 17 amino acids. Germline CDR1 and CDR2: LNHNV and YYDKDF (reference sequence). V lost 6 bases to trimming and J lost 2 bases, with 20 bases between them. CDR3 DNA sequence: TGTGCCACCAGTCGCTCCCACGGGAGTCACCCCTACAATGAGCAGTTCTTC. Translation gives CATSRSHGSHPYNEQFF.

This clonotype was found many times. The chain couples TRBV11-2 to TRBJ1-1, with D unclear. Per the germline V gene, CDR1 is SGHAT and CDR2 is FQNNGV. The CDR3 is 14 residues long. The V end was cut by 1 base, the J end by 8 bases, with 14 bases between. Here the CDR3 DNA reads TGTGCCAGCAGCTTAGGAGTTCATGAGCCGGAAGCTTTCTTT. Its protein is CASSLGVHEPEAFF.